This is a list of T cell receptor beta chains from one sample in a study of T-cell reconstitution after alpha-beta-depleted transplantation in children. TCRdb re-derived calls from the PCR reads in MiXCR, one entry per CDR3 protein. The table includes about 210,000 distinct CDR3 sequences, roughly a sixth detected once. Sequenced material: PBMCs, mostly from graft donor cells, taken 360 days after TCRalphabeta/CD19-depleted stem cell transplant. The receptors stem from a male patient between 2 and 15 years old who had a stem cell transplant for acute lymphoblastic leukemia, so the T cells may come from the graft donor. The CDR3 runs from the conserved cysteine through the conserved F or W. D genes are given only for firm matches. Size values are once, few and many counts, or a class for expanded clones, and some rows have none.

TGCAGTGCTAGAGAACAGGGTTTTAACAATCAGCCCCAGCATTTT,CSAREQGFNNQPQHF,-,TRBJ1-5,-,TRBV20-1
TGTGCCAGCAGCTCGGGACGTGGGGGCGGTTCCTACGAGCAGTACTTC,CASSSGRGGGSYEQYF,-,TRBJ2-7,-,TRBV11-2
TGTGCCAGCAGCGTAGGAGTTGGGGGTTACCAAGAGACCCAGTACTTC,CASSVGVGGYQETQYF,-,TRBJ2-5,-,TRBV9
TGTGCCAGCAGTGACGGACGTACCCAGTACTTC,CASSDGRTQYF,-,TRBJ2-5,few,TRBV2
TGCAGCGTTGTAACGATCTCCTACAATGAGCAGTTCTTC,CSVVTISYNEQFF,-,TRBJ2-1,-,TRBV29-1
TGTGCCAGTAGTATAACAAGGGGCTGGATCGGGGAGCTGTTTTTT,CASSITRGWIGELFF,-,TRBJ2-2,few,TRBV19
TGTGCCAGCAAAGCGGGCCCGTACCAAGAGACCCAGTACTTC,CASKAGPYQETQYF,-,TRBJ2-5,few,TRBV5-5
TGCAGCGTTGGAATGGGTTTGGGGTACACTGAAGCTTTCTTT,CSVGMGLGYTEAFF,-,TRBJ1-1,-,TRBV29-1
TGTGCCAGCAGTGCTTGGACAGGGGGCACCGGGGAGCTGTTTTTT,CASSAWTGGTGELFF,TRBD1,TRBJ2-2,few,TRBV27
TGCAGCGTTGGAGGAGGGCTGGGGAAAGAGACCCAGTACTTC,CSVGGGLGKETQYF,-,TRBJ2-5,few,TRBV29-1
TGCGCCAGCAGCGCACGGAACTCTGGGGCCAACGTCCTGACTTTC,CASSARNSGANVLTF,-,TRBJ2-6,few,TRBV5-1
TGCAGCGTTGATTTGAGGGCAGGGAACACTGAAGCTTTCTTT,CSVDLRAGNTEAFF,-,TRBJ1-1,-,TRBV29-1
TGTGCCAGCAGTTCCGGACAGGACTACGAGCAGTACTTC,CASSSGQDYEQYF,TRBD1,TRBJ2-7,few,TRBV28
TGTGCCAGCAGAGTCGTCGTGCGCGGGGGGGCCGAAGAGACCCAGTACTTC,CASRVVVRGGAEETQYF,TRBD2,TRBJ2-5,-,TRBV28
TGTGCCAGCAGCCCCAGTGTGGGCACTGAAGCTTTCTTT,CASSPSVGTEAFF,-,TRBJ1-1,-,TRBV3-1
TGTGCCAGCAGCTTACAAGTCAAACAGGATGAAGCTTTCTTT,CASSLQVKQDEAFF,-,TRBJ1-1,few,TRBV11-2
TGTGCCAGCAGCCATAGTAGATCCCGCCTGGTGCCCCAGCATTTT,CASSHSRSRLVPQHF,-,TRBJ1-5,-,TRBV6-2/TRBV6-3
TGTGCCACCAGTGATCCGGGACAGGGCAATCAGCCCCAGCATTTT,CATSDPGQGNQPQHF,TRBD1,TRBJ1-5,many,TRBV24-1
TGTGCCAGCAGGGAGGATGGCGAGCAGTACTTC,CASREDGEQYF,-,TRBJ2-7,few,TRBV6-2/TRBV6-3
TGCGCCAGCAGTTTGGGACTCTTACATCCGAACACTGAAGCTTTCTTT,CASSLGLLHPNTEAFF,-,TRBJ1-1,many,TRBV5-1
TGTGCCACCAGTGAGAACCACGTGGGGGGCGTCGGCACCGGGGAGCTGTTTTTT,CATSENHVGGVGTGELFF,-,TRBJ2-2,few,TRBV24-1
TGCGCCAGCAGTTCGGGACTAGCGGGGCCTCAATCCTACAATGAGCAGTTCTTC,CASSSGLAGPQSYNEQFF,TRBD2,TRBJ2-1,many,TRBV5-1
TGTGCCAGCAGTCCCGGGGTCTCGGGGACCCAGTACTTC,CASSPGVSGTQYF,-,TRBJ2-5,few,TRBV6-2/TRBV6-3
TGCAGCGTTGAGCAGGGAAGGGTCGTCAATGAGCAGTTCTTC,CSVEQGRVVNEQFF,-,TRBJ2-1,-,TRBV29-1
TGTGCCAGCAGCTCTGGACTCCTGGAGACCCAGTACTTC,CASSSGLLETQYF,-,TRBJ2-5,-,TRBV7-2
TGTGCCAGCAGCTTAGGGTCGGGACAGCCCTACGAGCAGTACTTC,CASSLGSGQPYEQYF,TRBD1,TRBJ2-7,-,TRBV7-9
TGTGCCAGCAGTCCCGGGCTCCTCTTGGGGAAACTGTTTTTT,CASSPGLLLGKLFF,-,TRBJ1-4,-,TRBV2
TGTGCCAGCAGCCAAGGTCAGGGGGAGGAGACCCAGTACTTC,CASSQGQGEETQYF,TRBD1,TRBJ2-5,-,TRBV14
TGTGCCAGCAGTTACTTGGGTTCCGGGGAGCTGTTTTTT,CASSYLGSGELFF,-,TRBJ2-2,-,TRBV6-2/TRBV6-3
TGTGCCAGCAATTTAGCGCTCGGAGGGTCCTCCTACGAGCAGTACTTC,CASNLALGGSSYEQYF,-,TRBJ2-7,-,TRBV12-3/TRBV12-4
TGTGCCAGCAGCCCTCAGGGACTAGCGGGAGGGTTGTATGAGCAGTTCTTC,CASSPQGLAGGLYEQFF,TRBD2,TRBJ2-1,few,TRBV12-3/TRBV12-4
TGCAGCGTTGAAGGACAGGGGGCTGGTGAGCAGTTCTTC,CSVEGQGAGEQFF,TRBD1,TRBJ2-1,many,TRBV29-1
TGTGCCAGCAGCCAAGGCCCCCGAAGTAGTCGGGAAGAAAAACTGTTTTTT,CASSQGPRSSREEKLFF,-,TRBJ1-4,-,TRBV4-2
TGTGCCAGCTCACCAGGACAGGGTCAAGAGACCCAGTACTTC,CASSPGQGQETQYF,TRBD1,TRBJ2-5,few,TRBV18
TGTGCCAGCAGCCCCCAAGCGGGGGGGCTTGCCTATGAGCAGTTCTTC,CASSPQAGGLAYEQFF,TRBD2,TRBJ2-1,-,TRBV11-2
TGTGCCAGCACCCGGTGGCGTGGAGATACGCAGTATTTT,CASTRWRGDTQYF,-,TRBJ2-3,-,TRBV27
TGTGCCACCAGTGATCCCTTAGCGGGAATCAATGAGCAGTTCTTC,CATSDPLAGINEQFF,TRBD2,TRBJ2-1,few,TRBV24-1
TGTGCCAGCAGCGACTATACTGTTTGGAACAATGAGCAGTTCTTC,CASSDYTVWNNEQFF,-,TRBJ2-1,few,TRBV9
TGCAGTGCTCTGGGGGAGGGAACTTATCAGCCCCAGCATTTT,CSALGEGTYQPQHF,-,TRBJ1-5,-,TRBV20-1
TGCGCCAGCAGCATAGGACTAGCGGGGGCCATAAACACCGGGGAGCTGTTTTTT,CASSIGLAGAINTGELFF,TRBD2,TRBJ2-2,-,TRBV5-1
TGCAGTTTGACTAGCGGGGTCGAGCAGTACTTC,CSLTSGVEQYF,TRBD2,TRBJ2-7,many,TRBV20-1
TGTGCCAGCAGCAGGACGGTTTACAATGAGCAGTTCTTC,CASSRTVYNEQFF,-,TRBJ2-1,few,TRBV5-6
TGCGCCAGCAGCCGAAACCGGGATAACACTGAAGCTTTCTTT,CASSRNRDNTEAFF,-,TRBJ1-1,-,TRBV5-1
TGCAGTGCTAGGGACAGCGCTTCCCCCTACGAGCAGTACTTC,CSARDSASPYEQYF,-,TRBJ2-7,few,TRBV20-1
TGCGCCAGCAGCTTGGTGGCAGGGAATGAAAAACTGTTTTTT,CASSLVAGNEKLFF,-,TRBJ1-4,few,TRBV5-1
TGTGCCAGCAGTTACTCTCAGGGTTTTGACACCGGGGAGCTGTTTTTT,CASSYSQGFDTGELFF,-,TRBJ2-2,-,TRBV6-5
TGCAGCGTTGAAGAGCCGCTTAAGGGGTACGAGCAGTACTTC,CSVEEPLKGYEQYF,-,TRBJ2-7,-,TRBV29-1
TGTGCCAGCAAGGAGGTTCAAGATCAGCCCCAGCATTTT,CASKEVQDQPQHF,-,TRBJ1-5,-,TRBV2
TGCAGCGGTAATACCGGGACAGGGTCCCCTGAAGCTTTCTTT,CSGNTGTGSPEAFF,TRBD1,TRBJ1-1,few,TRBV29-1
TGTGCCACCAGTGAGTCGGGACAGGGTGACAATCAGCCCCAGCATTTT,CATSESGQGDNQPQHF,TRBD1,TRBJ1-5,few,TRBV24-1
TGCGCCAGCAGCTTGGATCTGGTTTCCGAGCAGTTCTTC,CASSLDLVSEQFF,-,TRBJ2-1,few,TRBV5-1
TGTGCCAGCAGTTACCCGACAGGACCTGGCTCTGGGGCCAACGTCCTGACTTTC,CASSYPTGPGSGANVLTF,-,TRBJ2-6,-,TRBV6-2/TRBV6-3
TGCAGTGCGCCAACGCGGGTACTCTCCTACAATGAGCAGTTCTTC,CSAPTRVLSYNEQFF,-,TRBJ2-1,few,TRBV20-1
TGTGCCAGCAGGGCTTCTTATAGCAATCAGCCCCAGCATTTT,CASRASYSNQPQHF,-,TRBJ1-5,many,TRBV12-3/TRBV12-4
TGTGCCAGCTCATCGACGACAGATACAGATACGCAGTATTTT,CASSSTTDTDTQYF,-,TRBJ2-3,few,TRBV18
TGTGCCAGCAGCTCCGACGGTGGGGAGACCCAGTACTTC,CASSSDGGETQYF,-,TRBJ2-5,-,TRBV11-3